Included here is one TCR beta chain sequence, with context. The data were produced by immunoSEQ multiplex PCR, yet TCRdb's version contains in-frame clones alone and is incomplete. Of roughly 49,000 clones in the sample, approximately 95% are singletons; the top ten hold approximately 8.1%. This entry is derived from a study of cytomegalovirus exposure and HLA in healthy donors. In the study overall: The roughly 130 validation repertoires were reported in a later analysis to have been generated on the same platform as the roughly 700 first-cohort repertoires.

V was pared by 5 bases and J by 1 base, with 11 bases between. This CDR3 is built from 14 residues. Germline assignment: CDR1 MDHEN and CDR2 SYDVKM. This chain joins TRBV28 and TRBJ1-1, with D uncertain. The source is a woman aged 18-35 years in good health and CMV-seropositive. The sample consisted of PBMCs. The CDR3 sequence: CASSPLTSNTEAFF. The CDR3 bases are TGTGCCAGCAGTCCGCTGACATCGAACACTGAAGCTTTCTTT.